The 25 T cell receptor beta chains below were found in one sample sequenced in a study of long-term antiretroviral therapy in people with HIV (dated by TCRdb to 2022 to 2024). The immunoSEQ hsTCRB v3.0 assay was used at survey level resolution to sequence the TRB variable region. TCRdb obtained this table from immuneACCESS and retained in-frame rearrangements with V and J assigned. These tables miss some clones; where compared with another copy, unresolved V genes account for less than half of the shortfall, and the remainder is unexplained. This sample has 15,000 to 20,000 clones in its table, and more than 75% of those were observed once. Jointly, the top ten make up approximately 4.8% of the sample. The sequenced sample was unsorted PBMCs, obtained 0.1 years before starting antiretroviral therapy. Receptors were obtained from a man aged 18 to 30 with HIV.

This chain links TRBV5-1 with TRBJ1-1, with D perhaps TRBD1 (6 bases). V shed 1 base and J shed 2 bases, with 24 bases lying between them. This CDR3 is 19 amino acids long. Germline V gene data show CDR1 as SGHRS and CDR2 as YFSETQ. The CDR3 DNA sequence: TGCGCCAGCAGCTTGTGGGGGGGCGGAGGAAGAGCGGAAAACACTGAAGCTTTCTTT. Translating it yields CASSLWGGGGRAENTEAFF.

This chain links TRBV18 with TRBJ1-2, with TRBD1 matching 7 bases. V shed 6 bases and J 7 bases; nucleotides not matched to a gene: 14. This CDR3 is built from 15 residues. CDR1 and CDR2 from the germline V gene are KGHSH and LQKENI. CDR3 DNA: TGTGCCAGCTCGCCAGACAGGGACCGGTTTGGTGGCTACACCTTC. This codes for CASSPDRDRFGGYTF.

The chain carries TRBV19 and TRBJ2-7, with 7 bases that match TRBD1. The trim removed 6 bases at V and 8 bases at J, leaving 10 bases unmatched. The CDR3 sequence is 13 residues long. Germline lookup yields CDR1 LNHDA and CDR2 SQIVND (reference sequence). The CDR3, as DNA: TGTGCCAGTAGGATTATACAGGGGATTCAGCAGTACTTC. As protein: CASRIIQGIQQYF.

Written as DNA, the CDR3 is TGTGCCAGCAGCGGAGGGACGGGTAGCAATCAGCCCCAGCATTTT. It yields the protein CASSGGTGSNQPQHF. The chain combines TRBV2 with TRBJ1-5; a possible D gene is TRBD1 (5 bases). Germline-derived CDR1 and CDR2 are SNHLY and FYNNEI. The CDR3 totals 15 residues. V was clipped by 6 bases and J by 0 bases, with 12 bases between them. Together with reference TRBV2 and TRBJ1-5, the CDR3 gives the full variable domain: EPEVTQTPSHQVTQMGQEVILRCVPISNHLYFYWYRQILGQKVEFLVSFYNNEISEKSEIFDDQFSVERPDGSNFTLKIRSTKLEDSAMYFCASSGGTGSNQPQHFGDGTRLSIL.

This clone occurred once. The chain employs TRBV28 and TRBJ2-4; D is perhaps TRBD2 (6 bases). Germline CDR1 is MDHEN and CDR2 is SYDVKM. The CDR3 extends over 18 amino acids. V shed 5 bases and J shed 7 bases, with 27 bases lying between them. CDR3 region: CASSPTPGSWGVLNIQYF. CDR3 coding DNA: TGTGCCAGCAGTCCGACCCCGGGAAGCTGGGGGGTGTTGAACATTCAGTACTTC. Full variable domain (rest looked up from reference TRBV28 and TRBJ2-4): DVKVTQSSRYLVKRTGEKVFLECVQDMDHENMFWYRQDPGLGLRLIYFSYDVKMKEKGDIPEGYSVSREKKERFSLILESASTNQTSMYLCASSPTPGSWGVLNIQYFGAGTRLSVL.

V gene TRBV28 combines with J gene TRBJ1-1; 7 nucleotides align to TRBD1. CDR3 length equals 14 residues. Looked up from germline, CDR1 is MDHEN and CDR2 is SYDVKM. With 6 bases clipped from V and 4 bases from J, the junction kept 8 bases outside the gene matches. The CDR3 coding sequence is TGTGCCAGCAGGACGACAGGGTGGGGCACTGAAGCTTTCTTT. Encoded protein: CASRTTGWGTEAFF.

The chain uses TRBV7-3 and TRBJ2-3; D possibly corresponds to TRBD2 (5 bases). Germline CDR1 SGHTA, CDR2 FQGTGA. The V gene lost 1 base and the J gene lost 6 bases, with 23 bases spanning the gap. The CDR3 covers 18 residues. CDR3 amino acids: CASSLRSPGSEFGDTQYF. CDR3 DNA: TGTGCCAGCAGCTTAAGATCACCGGGAAGTGAGTTTGGCGATACGCAGTATTTT.

V and J are TRBV5-8 and TRBJ2-1, with no clear D. The CDR3 spans 15 residues. CDR1 is SGHTS and CDR2 is YDEGEE in the germline V gene. The ends were cut back, 2 bases at V and 2 bases at J, with 11 bases in the middle. CDR3 DNA: TGTGCCAGCAGCTTATTGGCAGAACCCTACAATGAGCAGTTCTTC. Its translation is CASSLLAEPYNEQFF. The whole variable domain, remainder taken from reference TRBV5-8 and TRBJ2-1, is EAGVTQSPTHLIKTRGQQATLRCSPISGHTSVYWYQQALGLGLQFLLWYDEGEERNRGNFPPRFSGRQFPNYSSELNVNALELEDSALYLCASSLLAEPYNEQFFGPGTRLTVL.

Turning to this clone: The germline gene is not matched at one end of the junction; a read error may be the cause. The genes are TRBV5-1 and TRBJ1-2, with a tentative D call TRBD1 (6 bases). CDR1 SGHRS and CDR2 YFSETQ come from the germline V gene. CDR3 length: 16 residues. This CDR3 reads CASSSNEGGTVSGHTF. For the CDR3, the DNA is TGCGCCAGCAGCTCGAACGAGGGGGGGACCGTTAGTGGCCACACCTTC.

The genes are TRBV14 and TRBJ1-6, with a possible D match to TRBD1 (5 bases). Germline V gene lookup returns CDR1 SGHDN and CDR2 FVKESK. The CDR3 consists of 14 residues. V was trimmed by 2 bases and J by 9 bases, leaving 11 bases between them. The CDR3 loop is CASSQYGAGSPLHF. The CDR3, as DNA: TGTGCCAGCAGCCAATACGGGGCAGGTTCACCCCTCCACTTT.

This chain joins TRBV19 and TRBJ1-1; 9 nucleotides line up with TRBD1. Trimming at V came to 5 bases and at J to 5 bases, leaving 12 bases not matched to a gene. The germline gives CDR1 LNHDA, CDR2 SQIVND (reference sequence). The CDR3 spans 16 residues. CDR3 nucleotides: TGTGCCAGTAGTCCACCTGGACAGGGGCGGTTGACTGAAGCTTTCTTT. Protein sequence: CASSPPGQGRLTEAFF.

This sequence joins TRBV7-2 and TRBJ2-7; D not resolved. The CDR3 consists of 13 residues. Germline CDR1 and CDR2: SGHTA and FQGNSA. Between the trimmed V and J ends, which lost 4 bases and 4 bases, there was a span of 11 bases. The CDR3, as DNA: TGTGCCAGCAGCTCCTCCCTTAGATACGAGCAGTACTTC. Encoded protein: CASSSSLRYEQYF.

This sequence joins TRBV6-6 and TRBJ1-2; 9 bases line up with TRBD1. This CDR3 has 13 amino acids. With 10 bases clipped from V and 1 base from J, the junction kept 4 bases outside the gene matches. Per the germline V gene, CDR1 is MNHNY and CDR2 is SVGAGI (reference sequence). In nucleotides, the CDR3 is TGTGCCACCGGACAGGGGAATAACTATGGCTACACCTTC. It yields the protein CATGQGNNYGYTF.

The chain recombines TRBV7-3 with TRBJ2-7, with TRBD1 identical over 7 bases. V trimming: 4 bases; J trimming: 6 bases; junction bases outside the gene matches: 6. Germline V gene sequence: CDR1 SGHTA, CDR2 FQGTGA. This CDR3 contains 13 residues. The CDR3 region has the DNA TGTGCCAGCAGCTCCATCCGGGACAGCGAGCAGTACTTC. It is translated as CASSSIRDSEQYF.

This rearrangement joins TRBV4-3 to TRBJ2-7; 9 positions agree with TRBD2. The CDR3 is 16 amino acids. Germline CDR1 LGHNA, CDR2 YSLEER. The trim removed 4 bases at V and 5 bases at J, leaving 12 bases unmatched. CDR3 nucleotide sequence: TGCGCCAGCAGCCGGACCTTAGCGGGAGAGGGCCACGAGCAGTACTTC. Translated: CASSRTLAGEGHEQYF.

J is TRBJ2-1 and V is TRBV7-2; D perhaps matches TRBD1 (6 bases). V shed 0 bases and J shed 0 bases, with 9 bases lying between them. There are 16 residues in the CDR3. Germline V lookup: CDR1 SGHTA, CDR2 FQGNSA. This CDR3 is CASSLAQGSSYNEQFF. The CDR3 DNA is TGTGCCAGCAGCTTAGCCCAGGGGAGCTCCTACAATGAGCAGTTCTTC.

The chain links TRBV28 to TRBJ1-1; no firm D call. This CDR3 is built from 12 residues. V was cut by 5 bases and J by 5 bases, with 9 bases left in between. Germline loops: CDR1 MDHEN, CDR2 SYDVKM. CDR3: CASSKGLTEAFF. The DNA for the CDR3 is TGTGCCAGCAGTAAGGGTCTGACTGAAGCTTTCTTT.

This chain connects TRBV6-5 to TRBJ1-3; D unresolved. CDR3 length: 14 residues. With 5 bases removed from V and 4 bases from J, the gap between germline ends came to 12 bases. The germline V gene encodes CDR1 MNHEY and CDR2 SVGAGI. CDR3 in amino acids: CASSGGTKGNTIYF. The CDR3, as DNA: TGTGCCAGCAGTGGCGGTACCAAAGGAAACACCATATATTTT.

This chain uses TRBV9 with TRBJ1-6; 10 bases are a match to TRBD1. V was pared by 7 bases and J by 8 bases, with 9 bases of the junction left unmatched. In germline, CDR1 is SGDLS, CDR2 YYNGEE. CDR3 length: 15 amino acids. Written as DNA, the CDR3 is TGTGCCAGCGGGGATAGGACAGGGGGACATTCACCCCTCCACTTT. Translated: CASGDRTGGHSPLHF.

The V gene is TRBV13, the J gene TRBJ1-1; D call uncertain. Germline CDR1 PRHDT, CDR2 FYEKMQ (reference sequence). The length of the CDR3 is 14 residues. V was pared by 3 bases and J by 5 bases, with 13 bases between. In DNA, the CDR3 is TGTGCCAGCAGCTTTGAGGGTCGGAGAACTGAAGCTTTCTTT. Its protein product is CASSFEGRRTEAFF.

The rearrangement uses TRBV21-1 and TRBJ2-7; no check of the table's D call, TRBD2, against the DNA was made. TRBV21-1 is reported as a pseudogene. There are 17 residues in the CDR3. For the CDR3, the DNA is TGTGCCAGCAGCGGACTTGGGATGACCGGGAGCTCCTACGAGCAGTACTTC. Translating it yields CASSGLGMTGSSYEQYF.

The chain carries TRBV7-9 and TRBJ2-2; 11 positions agree with TRBD2. The ends lost 0 bases at V and 3 bases at J; junction bases unmatched: 6. Germline V CDR1 and CDR2: SEHNR, FQNEAQ (reference sequence). CDR3 length equals 18 residues. The DNA for the CDR3 is TGTGCCAGCAGCTTAGCTAGCGGGAGGGCCCTTTACACCGGGGAGCTGTTTTTT. Encoded protein: CASSLASGRALYTGELFF.

The chain links TRBV7-2 to TRBJ1-2, with TRBD1 as a possible D gene (5 bases). Trimming stripped 3 bases from V and 1 base from J, with 21 bases between. There are 18 residues in the CDR3. Germline CDR1 reads SGHTA; CDR2 reads FQGNSA. This chain's CDR3 is CASSFGPSGSFDNYGYTF. The CDR3 DNA reads as TGTGCCAGCAGCTTTGGTCCTTCAGGGTCATTCGATAACTATGGCTACACCTTC.

V usage is TRBV5-1 and J usage is TRBJ1-2; possible D gene TRBD1, 6 bases. Trimming took 3 bases from V and 7 from J, leaving 22 bases between them. Germline loops: CDR1 SGHRS, CDR2 YFSETQ. CDR3 size: 16 residues. The CDR3 bases are TGCGCCAGCAGCTCGAACGAGGGGGGGACCGTTAGTGGCTACACCTTC. This sequence encodes CASSSNEGGTVSGYTF.

V is TRBV4-1 and J is TRBJ2-7; maybe TRBD2 (6 bases). CDR3 length equals 16 residues. Trimming took off 4 bases at V and 2 bases at J, with 18 bases between the two ends. The germline CDR1 and CDR2 sequences are MGHRA and YSYEKL. CDR3 sequence reads: CASSPQGSGYTYEQYF. The CDR3 DNA follows: TGCGCCAGCAGCCCCCAGGGTAGCGGTTATACCTACGAGCAGTACTTC.